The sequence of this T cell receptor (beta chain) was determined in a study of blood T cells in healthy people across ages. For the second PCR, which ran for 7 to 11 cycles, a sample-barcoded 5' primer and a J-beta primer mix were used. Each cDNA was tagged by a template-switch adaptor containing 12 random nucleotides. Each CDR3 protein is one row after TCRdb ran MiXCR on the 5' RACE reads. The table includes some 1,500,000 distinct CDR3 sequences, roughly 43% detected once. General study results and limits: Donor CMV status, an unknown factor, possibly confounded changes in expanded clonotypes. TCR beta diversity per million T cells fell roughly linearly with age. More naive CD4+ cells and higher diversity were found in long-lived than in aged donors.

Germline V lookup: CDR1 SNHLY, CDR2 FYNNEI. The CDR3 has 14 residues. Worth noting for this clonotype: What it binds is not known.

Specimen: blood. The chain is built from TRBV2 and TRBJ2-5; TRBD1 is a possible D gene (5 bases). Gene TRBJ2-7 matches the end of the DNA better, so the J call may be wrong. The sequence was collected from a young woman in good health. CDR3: CASRDSWPAYEQYF. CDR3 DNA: TGTGCCAGCAGAGACAGTTGGCCGGCCTACGAGCAGTACTTC.